This T cell receptor (beta chain) was captured in a study of cytomegalovirus exposure and HLA in healthy donors. Of note for this clone: The target antigen is unknown.

Profiled with immunoSEQ multiplex PCR; TCRdb holds only in-frame clones, not every one. The data contain 90,000 to 150,000 clones, about 83% of them singletons. Study-wide results and limits: It was about 150 TCR beta chains that were listed as cytomegalovirus-associated.

V lost 4 bases and J lost 1, with 11 bases in between. The germline gives CDR1 GTSNPN, CDR2 SVGIG (reference sequence). The CDR3 has 13 amino acids. The source material was PBMCs. J is TRBJ2-7 and V is TRBV30; possibly TRBD2 for D (5 bases). This TCR came from a woman in her 30s in good health and CMV-seronegative. CDR3 in DNA: TGTGCCTGGATAGAGGACTCTTCCTACGAGCAGTACTTC. It specifies CAWIEDSSYEQYF. The full variable domain, in which reference TRBV30 and TRBJ2-7 provide the parts outside the CDR3, is SQTIHQWPATLVQPVGSPLSLECTVEGTSNPNLYWYRQAAGRGLQLLFYSVGIGQISSEVPQNLSASRPQDRQFILSSKKLLLSDSGFYLCAWIEDSSYEQYFGPGTRLTVT.